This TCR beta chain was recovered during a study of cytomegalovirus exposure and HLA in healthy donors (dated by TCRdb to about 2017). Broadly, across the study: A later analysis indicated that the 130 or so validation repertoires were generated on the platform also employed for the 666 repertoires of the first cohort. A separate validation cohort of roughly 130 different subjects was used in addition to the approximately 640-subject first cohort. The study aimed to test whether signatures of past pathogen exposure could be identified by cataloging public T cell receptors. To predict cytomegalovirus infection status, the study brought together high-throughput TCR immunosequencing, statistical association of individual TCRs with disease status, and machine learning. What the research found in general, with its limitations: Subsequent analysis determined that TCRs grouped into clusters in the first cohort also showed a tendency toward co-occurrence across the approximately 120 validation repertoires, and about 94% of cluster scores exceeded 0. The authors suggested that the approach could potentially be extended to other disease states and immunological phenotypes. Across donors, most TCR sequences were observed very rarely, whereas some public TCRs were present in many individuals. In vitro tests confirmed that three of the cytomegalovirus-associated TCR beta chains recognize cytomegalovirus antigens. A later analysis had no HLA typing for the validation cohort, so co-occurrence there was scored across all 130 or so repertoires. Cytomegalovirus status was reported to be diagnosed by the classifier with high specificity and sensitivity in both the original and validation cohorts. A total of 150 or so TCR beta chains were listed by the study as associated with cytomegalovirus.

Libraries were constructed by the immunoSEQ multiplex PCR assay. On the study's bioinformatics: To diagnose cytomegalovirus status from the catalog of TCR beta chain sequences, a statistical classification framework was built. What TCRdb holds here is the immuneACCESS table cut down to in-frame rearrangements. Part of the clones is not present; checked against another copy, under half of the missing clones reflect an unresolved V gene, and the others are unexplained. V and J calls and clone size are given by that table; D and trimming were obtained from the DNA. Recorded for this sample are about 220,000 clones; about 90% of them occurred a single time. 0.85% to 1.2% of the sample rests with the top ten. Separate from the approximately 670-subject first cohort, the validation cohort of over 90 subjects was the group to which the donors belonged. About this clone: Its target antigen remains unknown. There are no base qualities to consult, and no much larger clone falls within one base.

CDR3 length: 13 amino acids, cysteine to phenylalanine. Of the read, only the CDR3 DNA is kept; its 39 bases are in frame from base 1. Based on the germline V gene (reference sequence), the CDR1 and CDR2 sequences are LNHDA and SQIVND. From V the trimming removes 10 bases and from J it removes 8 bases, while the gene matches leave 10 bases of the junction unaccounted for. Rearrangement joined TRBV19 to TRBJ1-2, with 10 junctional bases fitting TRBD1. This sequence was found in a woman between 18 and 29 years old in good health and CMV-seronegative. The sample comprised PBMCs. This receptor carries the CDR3 CATSPDRGQGYTF. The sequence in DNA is TGTGCCACATCCCCCGACAGGGGGCAAGGCTACACCTTC.